These 24 T cell receptor beta chains originate from one sample sequenced in a study of blood T cell repertoires in COVID-19. Libraries were prepared by immunoSEQ multiplex PCR; TCRdb keeps only in-frame clonotypes and omits some of them. The data contain 150,000 to 180,000 clones, roughly four fifths of them singletons. Input material: peripheral blood. Receptor source: a woman aged 55-75 years with acute or convalescent COVID-19.

The chain links TRBV6-5 to TRBJ1-2, with D unclear. The CDR3 is made up of 12 amino acids. Germline V gene sequence: CDR1 MNHEY, CDR2 SVGAGI. V gave up 6 bases and J gave up 0 bases, with 5 bases separating them. The CDR3 DNA follows: TGTGCCAGCAGGAGGGCTAACTATGGCTACACCTTC. Translation gives CASRRANYGYTF.

This chain links TRBV29-1 with TRBJ1-2; TRBD1 might be the D (6 bases). This CDR3 has 13 residues. Trimming shortened V by 6 bases and J by 6 bases, and 17 bases separated the two germline ends. CDR1 and CDR2 from the germline V gene are SQVTM and ANQGSEA. CDR3 bases: TGCAGCGTGCTTCCTGGGGGCGTTGATGGCTACACCTTC. Translating gives CSVLPGGVDGYTF. The full variable domain, in which reference TRBV29-1 and TRBJ1-2 provide the parts outside the CDR3, is SAVISQKPSRDICQRGTSLTIQCQVDSQVTMMFWYRQQPGQSLTLIATANQGSEATYESGFVIDKFPISRPNLTFSTLTVSNMSPEDSSIYLCSVLPGGVDGYTFGSGTRLTVV.

This clone has only one observation. CDR3 nucleotides: TGTGCCTGGATTACCACCGGGTATTGGGATGGCTACACCTTC. Translated: CAWITTGYWDGYTF. The chain links TRBV30 to TRBJ1-2, with no clear D. The CDR3 runs to 14 residues. Trimming stripped 4 bases from V and 6 bases from J, with 18 bases between. The germline CDR1 and CDR2 sequences are GTSNPN and SVGIG (reference sequence).

The chain carries TRBV5-8 and TRBJ1-6; D unclear. V was clipped by 0 bases and J by 5 bases, with 6 bases between them. Germline assignment: CDR1 SGHTS and CDR2 YDEGEE. The CDR3 runs 14 residues. The CDR3 coding sequence is TGTGCCAGCAGCTTGGGGCAGAATAATTCACCCCTCCACTTT. Its protein product is CASSLGQNNSPLHF.

V gene TRBV30 combines with J gene TRBJ1-6, with TRBD1 matching over 8 bases. The ends lost 4 bases at V and 3 bases at J; junction bases unmatched: 5. CDR1 and CDR2 (germline): GTSNPN, SVGIG (reference sequence). The CDR3 runs 15 residues. CDR3 loop: CAWKVQGVYNSPLHF. As DNA, the CDR3 is TGTGCCTGGAAAGTACAGGGGGTCTATAATTCACCCCTCCACTTT.

CDR3 in amino acids: CASSIGQDYSNQPQHF. CDR3 sequence (DNA): TGTGCCAGTAGTATAGGTCAGGACTATAGCAATCAGCCCCAGCATTTT. This chain connects TRBV19 to TRBJ1-5; D remains ambiguous. The CDR3 is made up of 16 amino acids. Germline-derived CDR1 and CDR2 are LNHDA and SQIVND (reference sequence). Trimming stripped 1 base from V and 0 bases from J, with 10 bases between. The full variable domain, with the rest looked up from reference TRBV19 and TRBJ1-5, is DGGITQSPKYLFRKEGQNVTLSCEQNLNHDAMYWYRQDPGQGLRLIYYSQIVNDFQKGDIAEGYSVSREKKESFPLTVTSAQKNPTAFYLCASSIGQDYSNQPQHFGDGTRLSIL.

V gene TRBV29-1 combines with J gene TRBJ1-1; 7 bases are a match to TRBD1. Per germline, CDR1 SQVTM and CDR2 ANQGSEA. This CDR3 comprises 13 residues. V was clipped by 7 bases and J by 1 base; unmatched bases: 6. The CDR3 protein is CSGRQGWNTEAFF. In nucleotides, the CDR3 is TGCAGCGGGAGACAGGGATGGAACACTGAAGCTTTCTTT.

The chain has TRBV28 and TRBJ2-1; D may be TRBD1 (6 bases). With 6 bases removed from V and 2 bases from J, the gap between germline ends came to 14 bases. Germline V gene lookup returns CDR1 MDHEN and CDR2 SYDVKM. The CDR3 length is 15 residues. In nucleotides, the CDR3 is TGTGCCAGCAGCCGGGGACAAAAACCCTACAATGAGCAGTTCTTC. Translated: CASSRGQKPYNEQFF. The complete variable domain, with remaining parts taken from reference TRBV28 and TRBJ2-1, reads DVKVTQSSRYLVKRTGEKVFLECVQDMDHENMFWYRQDPGLGLRLIYFSYDVKMKEKGDIPEGYSVSREKKERFSLILESASTNQTSMYLCASSRGQKPYNEQFFGPGTRLTVL.

The J gene is TRBJ1-1, the V gene TRBV25-1, with TRBD1 matching over 9 bases. The CDR3 totals 13 residues. V trimming: 5 bases; J trimming: 4 bases; junction bases outside the gene matches: 2. CDR1 is MGHDK and CDR2 is SYGVNS in the germline V gene. The CDR3 bases are TGTGCCAGCAGTAAGACAGGGGGCACTGAAGCTTTCTTT. Amino acids: CASSKTGGTEAFF.

This chain joins TRBV6-1 and TRBJ1-2; D is possibly TRBD1 (5 bases). The CDR3 sequence is 13 residues long. Trimming took 3 bases from V and 4 from J, leaving 9 bases between them. Germline values: CDR1 MNHNS, CDR2 SASEGT. The CDR3 nucleotides are TGTGCCAGCAGTGACCAGGGAGGCTATGGCTACACCTTC. It yields the protein CASSDQGGYGYTF.

This chain connects TRBV28 to TRBJ1-2; 8 bases agree with TRBD1. Germline assignment: CDR1 MDHEN and CDR2 SYDVKM. The CDR3 has 14 amino acids. V lost 7 bases and J lost 7; bases outside the gene matches: 11. Here the CDR3 DNA reads TGTGCCAGCACTCGACTCGGACAGGGTTTTGGCTACACCTTC. Residues: CASTRLGQGFGYTF.

The rearrangement joins TRBV24-1 to TRBJ1-4; 9 bases map to TRBD1. J was trimmed by 8 bases and V by 9 bases; bases with no gene match: 0. Germline assignment: CDR1 KGHDR and CDR2 SFDVKD. The CDR3 is 11 amino acids. CDR3 region: CATGQGEKLFF. The CDR3 nucleotides read TGTGCCACCGGACAGGGGGAAAAACTGTTTTTT.

This clone was seen just once. V gene TRBV5-1 combines with J gene TRBJ2-3; 10 nucleotides align to TRBD2. There are 15 residues in the CDR3. Germline V gene data show CDR1 as SGHRS and CDR2 as YFSETQ. Trimming removed 4 bases from V and 2 bases from J; junction bases left unmatched: 4. The DNA for the CDR3 is TGCGCCAGCAGCCCCGGGACTAGCGTCACAGATACGCAGTATTTT. This gives the protein CASSPGTSVTDTQYF.

This clone appeared a few times. This rearrangement joins TRBV28 to TRBJ1-6; D is perhaps TRBD1 (6 bases). This CDR3 has 17 amino acids. V dropped 7 bases and J dropped 8 bases, with 24 bases sitting between them. Germline CDR1 reads MDHEN; CDR2 reads SYDVKM. The DNA of the CDR3 is TGTGCCAGCATAGGGGCAGGGGTTCCCCACGGGGATTCACCCCTCCACTTT. It encodes CASIGAGVPHGDSPLHF. Combining the CDR3 with reference TRBV28 and TRBJ1-6 gives the whole variable domain DVKVTQSSRYLVKRTGEKVFLECVQDMDHENMFWYRQDPGLGLRLIYFSYDVKMKEKGDIPEGYSVSREKKERFSLILESASTNQTSMYLCASIGAGVPHGDSPLHFGNGTRLTVT.

The chain carries TRBV5-6 and TRBJ2-4; a possible D gene is TRBD1 (6 bases). Germline V gene sequence: CDR1 SGHDT, CDR2 YYEEEE. V lost 1 base and J lost 6, with 14 bases in between. The CDR3 length is 15 residues. This chain's CDR3 is CASSLFQGTGNIQYF. Written as DNA, the CDR3 is TGTGCCAGCAGCTTGTTCCAGGGGACGGGAAACATTCAGTACTTC.

The V gene is TRBV6-2 or TRBV6-3, the J gene TRBJ2-2; 14 nucleotides align to TRBD2. The germline gives CDR1 MNHEY, CDR2 SVGEGT. CDR3 length equals 20 residues. The V segment lost 2 bases and the J segment 3 bases; nucleotides outside the gene matches: 11. CDR3 sequence (DNA): TGTGCCAGCAGTTACCGACTAGCGGGGGGGCCCTCGTCATACACCGGGGAGCTGTTTTTT. It encodes CASSYRLAGGPSSYTGELFF.

This chain links TRBV5-3 with TRBJ1-6; unclear D gene. TRBV5-3 is annotated as an ORF whose role is uncertain. CDR3 length equals 19 residues. Trimming took 4 bases from V and 2 from J, leaving 22 bases between them. CDR3: CARSPSISVGSAYNSPLHF. The CDR3 region has the DNA TGTGCCAGAAGCCCCTCAATATCGGTCGGGTCGGCCTATAATTCACCCCTCCACTTT.

The chain carries TRBV5-1 and TRBJ1-1; 7 nucleotides agree with TRBD1. V was pared by 2 bases and J by 1 base, with 5 bases of the junction left unmatched. CDR1 is SGHRS, CDR2 YFSETQ, per germline. This CDR3 has 15 amino acids. CDR3 loop: CASSLGAGGNTEAFF. In nucleotides, the CDR3 is TGCGCCAGCAGCTTAGGGGCAGGGGGGAACACTGAAGCTTTCTTT.

The chain recombines TRBV2 with TRBJ2-7; no firm D call. The CDR3 contains 11 residues. V was shortened by 7 bases and J by 1 base, with 5 bases between the two germline ends. In germline, CDR1 is SNHLY, CDR2 FYNNEI. The CDR3 DNA follows: TGTGCCAGCACTTTTTCCTACGAGCAGTACTTC. Translating it yields CASTFSYEQYF.

The V gene is TRBV19, the J gene TRBJ2-1, with 8 bases identical to TRBD1. Unmatched junction bases numbered 7, after V lost 6 bases and J lost 0 bases. There are 16 residues in the CDR3. Germline V gene lookup returns CDR1 LNHDA and CDR2 SQIVND (reference sequence). In DNA, the CDR3 is TGTGCCAGTAGGGGCACAGGGGGATACTCCTACAATGAGCAGTTCTTC. It translates to CASRGTGGYSYNEQFF.

This chain links TRBV7-9 with TRBJ1-2; TRBD1 matches 10 bases. The CDR3 runs 14 residues. Germline CDR1 and CDR2: SEHNR and FQNEAQ (reference sequence). V shed 5 bases, J shed 5 bases, and the junction held 5 bases outside the gene matches. CDR3 residues: CASSHGTGDYGYTF. Here the CDR3 DNA reads TGTGCCAGCAGCCATGGGACAGGGGATTATGGCTACACCTTC.

V gene TRBV7-9 combines with J gene TRBJ2-7; TRBD1 is a possible D gene (5 bases). The germline V and J ends were trimmed by 5 bases and 2 bases, with 16 bases remaining between them. The CDR3 runs 15 residues. Germline lookup yields CDR1 SEHNR and CDR2 FQNEAQ (reference sequence). This chain's CDR3 is CASSPYGWGAYEQYV. DNA for the CDR3: TGTGCCAGCAGCCCCTATGGATGGGGCGCCTACGAGCAGTACGTC.

The CDR3 loop reads CASSFTSGGRSGANVLTF. For the CDR3, the DNA is TGTGCCAGCAGCTTCACTAGCGGGGGGAGATCTGGGGCCAACGTCCTGACTTTC. The chain carries TRBV9 and TRBJ2-6; 12 bases map to TRBD2. The germline V gene encodes CDR1 SGDLS and CDR2 YYNGEE. Losses at the gene ends were 4 bases for V and 1 base for J; bases not matched to a gene: 6. The CDR3 has 18 amino acids.

The chain combines TRBV9 with TRBJ1-1; no clear D. V was pared by 0 bases and J by 0 bases, with 9 bases between. The CDR3 has 15 amino acids. CDR1 is SGDLS and CDR2 is YYNGEE in the germline V gene. The CDR3 bases are TGTGCCAGCAGCGTAGATCGCGGGATGAACACTGAAGCTTTCTTT. This translates into CASSVDRGMNTEAFF.